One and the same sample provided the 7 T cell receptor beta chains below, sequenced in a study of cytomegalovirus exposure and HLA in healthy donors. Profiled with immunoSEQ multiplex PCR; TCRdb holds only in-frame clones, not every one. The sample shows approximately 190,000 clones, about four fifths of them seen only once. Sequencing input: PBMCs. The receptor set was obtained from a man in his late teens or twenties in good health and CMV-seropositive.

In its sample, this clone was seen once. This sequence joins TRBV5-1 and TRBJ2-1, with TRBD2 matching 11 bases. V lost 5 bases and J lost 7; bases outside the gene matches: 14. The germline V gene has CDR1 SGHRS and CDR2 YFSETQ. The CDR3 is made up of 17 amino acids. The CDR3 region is CASSFDTSGRALNEQFF. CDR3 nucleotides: TGCGCCAGCAGTTTCGATACTAGCGGGAGAGCTTTAAATGAGCAGTTCTTC.

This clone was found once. CDR3 coding DNA: TGTGCCAGCAGCTTAGTAAAGGGACAGGGGCACAATGAGCAGTTCTTC. This encodes CASSLVKGQGHNEQFF. The rearrangement joins TRBV7-9 to TRBJ2-1; 10 nucleotides line up with TRBD1. There are 16 residues in the CDR3. V shed 1 base, J shed 5 bases, and the junction held 5 bases outside the gene matches. CDR1 and CDR2 from the germline V gene are SEHNR and FQNEAQ (reference sequence).

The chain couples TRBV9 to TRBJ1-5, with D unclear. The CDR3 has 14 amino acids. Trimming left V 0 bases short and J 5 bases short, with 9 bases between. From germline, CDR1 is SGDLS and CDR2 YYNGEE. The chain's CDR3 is CASSVGREDQPQHF. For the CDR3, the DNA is TGTGCCAGCAGCGTAGGTCGGGAGGATCAGCCCCAGCATTTT.

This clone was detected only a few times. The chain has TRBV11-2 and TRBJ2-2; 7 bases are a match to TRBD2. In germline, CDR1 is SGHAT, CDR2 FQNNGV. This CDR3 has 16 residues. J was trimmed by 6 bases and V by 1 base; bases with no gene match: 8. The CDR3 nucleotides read TGTGCCAGCAGCTTAGGTCGACTAGCTTTACCCGGGGAGCTGTTTTTT. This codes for CASSLGRLALPGELFF.

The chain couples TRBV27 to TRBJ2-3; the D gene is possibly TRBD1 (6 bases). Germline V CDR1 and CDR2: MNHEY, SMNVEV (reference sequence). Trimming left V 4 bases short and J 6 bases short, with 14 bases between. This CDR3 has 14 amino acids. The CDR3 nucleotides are TGTGCCAGCAGTTCCGGACAGCCCTGGGATACGCAGTATTTT. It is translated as CASSSGQPWDTQYF.

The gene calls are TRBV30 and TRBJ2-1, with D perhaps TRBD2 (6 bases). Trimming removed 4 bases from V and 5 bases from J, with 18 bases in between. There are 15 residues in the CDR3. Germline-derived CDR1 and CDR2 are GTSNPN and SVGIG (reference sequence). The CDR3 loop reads CAWIPLLGSNNEQFF. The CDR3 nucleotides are TGTGCCTGGATACCCCTTCTCGGGAGTAACAATGAGCAGTTCTTC. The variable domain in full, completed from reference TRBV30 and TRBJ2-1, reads SQTIHQWPATLVQPVGSPLSLECTVEGTSNPNLYWYRQAAGRGLQLLFYSVGIGQISSEVPQNLSASRPQDRQFILSSKKLLLSDSGFYLCAWIPLLGSNNEQFFGPGTRLTVL.

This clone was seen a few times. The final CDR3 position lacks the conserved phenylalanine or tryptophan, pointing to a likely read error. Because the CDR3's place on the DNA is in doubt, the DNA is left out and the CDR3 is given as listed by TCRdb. The CDR3 loop is CASSEAAGFLI. This chain uses TRBV6-1 with TRBJ2-7; TRBD2 is the table's D call and was not checked against the DNA. Per the germline V gene, CDR1 is MNHNS and CDR2 is SASEGT. The CDR3 totals 11 residues, both ends included.